This record looks at one T cell receptor (beta chain) sequence and its context. Antigen specificity is unknown. V gave up 0 bases and J gave up 8 bases; unmatched junction bases: 5. CDR3 length: 15 amino acids. In germline, CDR1 is MRHNA, CDR2 SNTAGT. TCRdb called the RT-PCR reads again in MiXCR, with one record for every CDR3 protein. The sample consists of about 2,500 distinct CDR3 sequences, 75% to 90% of them appearing once. This sample stems from a study of yellow fever vaccine responses in identical twins. Notes on the study in general: Twins' vaccine T cell response reportedly gave the appearance of partial convergence and partial personalization.

The chain has TRBV6-4 and TRBJ2-1; 9 bases are shared with TRBD2. The receptor's source is a woman under 30 who received the yellow fever vaccine. The sequencing used T cells from blood (PBMCs), unsorted or a sorted subset (not recorded which), collected before or after yellow fever vaccination (not recorded which). The CDR3 here is CASSDSSSGIDEQFF. In DNA form, the CDR3 reads TGTGCCAGCAGTGACTCGTCTAGCGGGATTGATGAGCAGTTCTTC.